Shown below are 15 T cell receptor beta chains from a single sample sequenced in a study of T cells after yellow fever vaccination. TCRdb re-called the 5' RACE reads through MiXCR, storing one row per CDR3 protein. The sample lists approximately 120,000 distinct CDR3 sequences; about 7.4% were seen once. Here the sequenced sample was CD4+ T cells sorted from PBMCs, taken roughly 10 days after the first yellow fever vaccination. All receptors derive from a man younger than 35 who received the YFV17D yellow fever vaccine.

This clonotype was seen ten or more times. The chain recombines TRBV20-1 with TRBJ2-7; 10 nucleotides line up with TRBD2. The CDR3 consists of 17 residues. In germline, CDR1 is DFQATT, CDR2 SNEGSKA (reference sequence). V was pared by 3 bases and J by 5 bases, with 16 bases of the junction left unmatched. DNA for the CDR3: TGCAGTGCTAGCCCGATAACTAGCGGGGTAGGTAACCACGAGCAGTACGTC. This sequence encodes CSASPITSGVGNHEQYV.

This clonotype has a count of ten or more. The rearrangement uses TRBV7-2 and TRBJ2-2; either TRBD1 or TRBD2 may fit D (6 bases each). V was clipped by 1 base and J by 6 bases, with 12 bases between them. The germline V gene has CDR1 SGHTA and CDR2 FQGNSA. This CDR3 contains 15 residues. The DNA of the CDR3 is TGTGCCAGCAGCTTAGGGGGGGCGGTTCCCGGGGAGCTGTTTTTT. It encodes CASSLGGAVPGELFF.

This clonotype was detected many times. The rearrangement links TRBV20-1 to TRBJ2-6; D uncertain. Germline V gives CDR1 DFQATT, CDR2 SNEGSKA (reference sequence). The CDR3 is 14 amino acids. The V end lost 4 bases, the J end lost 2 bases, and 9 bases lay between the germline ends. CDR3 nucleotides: TGCAGTGCTAATAACCCCGCTGGGGCCAACGTCCTGACTTTC. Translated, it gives CSANNPAGANVLTF.

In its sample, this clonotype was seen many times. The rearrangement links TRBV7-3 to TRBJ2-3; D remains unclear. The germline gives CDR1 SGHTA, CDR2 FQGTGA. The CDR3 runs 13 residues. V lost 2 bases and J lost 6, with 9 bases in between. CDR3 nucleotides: TGTGCCAGCAGCTTATCTAGTCGCGATACGCAGTATTTT. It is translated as CASSLSSRDTQYF.

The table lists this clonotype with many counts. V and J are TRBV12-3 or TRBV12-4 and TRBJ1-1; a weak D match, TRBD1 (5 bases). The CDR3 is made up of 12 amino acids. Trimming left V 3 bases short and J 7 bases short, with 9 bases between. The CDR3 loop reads CASSFQGYEAFF. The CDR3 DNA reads TGTGCCAGCAGTTTCCAGGGTTATGAAGCTTTCTTT.

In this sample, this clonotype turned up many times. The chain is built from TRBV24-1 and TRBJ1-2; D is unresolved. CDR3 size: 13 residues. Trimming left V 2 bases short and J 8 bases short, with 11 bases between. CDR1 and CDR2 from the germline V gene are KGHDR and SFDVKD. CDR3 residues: CATSDSGARGYTF. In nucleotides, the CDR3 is TGTGCCACCAGTGATTCTGGCGCCCGCGGCTACACCTTC.

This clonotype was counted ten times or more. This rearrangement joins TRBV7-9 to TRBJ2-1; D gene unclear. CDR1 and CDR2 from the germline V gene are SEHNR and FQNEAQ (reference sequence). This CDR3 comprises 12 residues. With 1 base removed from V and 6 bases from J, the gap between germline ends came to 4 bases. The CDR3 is CASSLVLNEQFF. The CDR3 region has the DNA TGTGCCAGCAGCTTAGTTCTCAATGAGCAGTTCTTC.

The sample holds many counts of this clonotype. For the CDR3, the DNA is TGCAGCGTTGATATCCAGGTCCGCACAGATACGCAGTATTTT. This gives the protein CSVDIQVRTDTQYF. The chain joins TRBV29-1 to TRBJ2-3; D unresolved. Deletions cut 3 bases from V and 1 base from J, with 11 bases between. Germline CDR1 and CDR2: SQVTM and ANQGSEA. This CDR3 spans 14 amino acids.

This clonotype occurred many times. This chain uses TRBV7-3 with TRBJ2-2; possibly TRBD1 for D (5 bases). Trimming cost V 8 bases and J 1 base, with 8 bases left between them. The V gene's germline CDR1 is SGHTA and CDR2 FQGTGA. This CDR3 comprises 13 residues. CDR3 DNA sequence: TGTGCCAGCGGTCAGGGGAACACCGGGGAGCTGTTTTTT. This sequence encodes CASGQGNTGELFF.

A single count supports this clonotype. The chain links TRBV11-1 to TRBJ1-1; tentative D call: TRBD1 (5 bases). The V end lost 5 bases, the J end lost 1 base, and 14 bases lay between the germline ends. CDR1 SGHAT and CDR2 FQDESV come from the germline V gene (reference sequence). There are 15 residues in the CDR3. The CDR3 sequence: CASSRRGGWNTEAFF. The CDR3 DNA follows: TGTGCCAGCAGCCGACGCGGGGGGTGGAACACTGAAGCTTTCTTT.

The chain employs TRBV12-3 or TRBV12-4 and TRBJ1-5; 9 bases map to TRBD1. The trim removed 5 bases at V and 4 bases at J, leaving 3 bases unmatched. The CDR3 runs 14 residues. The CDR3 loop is CASSVQGANQPQHF. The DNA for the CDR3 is TGTGCCAGCAGTGTACAGGGGGCTAATCAGCCCCAGCATTTT.

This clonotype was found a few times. CDR3 sequence reads: CASSFGLAGGSYNEQFF. The CDR3 region has the DNA TGCGCCAGCAGCTTTGGACTAGCGGGGGGCTCCTACAATGAGCAGTTCTTC. The chain recombines TRBV5-1 with TRBJ2-1; 14 bases are a match to TRBD2. The CDR3 length is 17 residues. V dropped 2 bases and J dropped 0; count of bases not matched to a gene: 1. The germline gives CDR1 SGHRS, CDR2 YFSETQ.

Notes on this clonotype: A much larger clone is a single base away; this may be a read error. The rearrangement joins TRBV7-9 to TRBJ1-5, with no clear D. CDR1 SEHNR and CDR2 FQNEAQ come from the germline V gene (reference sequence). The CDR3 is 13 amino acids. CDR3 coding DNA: TGTACCAGCAGCTTAGAAGGCAATCAGCCCCAGCATTTT. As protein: CTSSLEGNQPQHF.

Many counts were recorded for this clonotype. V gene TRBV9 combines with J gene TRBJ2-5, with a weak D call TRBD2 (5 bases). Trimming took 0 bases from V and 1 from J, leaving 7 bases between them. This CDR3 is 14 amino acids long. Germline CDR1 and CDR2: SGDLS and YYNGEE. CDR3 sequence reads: CASSVGLFQETQYF. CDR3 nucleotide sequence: TGTGCCAGCAGCGTAGGACTATTCCAAGAGACCCAGTACTTC.

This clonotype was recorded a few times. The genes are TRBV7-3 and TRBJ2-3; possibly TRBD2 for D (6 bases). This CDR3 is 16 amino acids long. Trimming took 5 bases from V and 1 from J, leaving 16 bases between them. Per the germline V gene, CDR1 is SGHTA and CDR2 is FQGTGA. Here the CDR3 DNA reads TGTGCCAGCAGCCCCCGGGGCGGGGTAGGCACAGATACGCAGTATTTT. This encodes CASSPRGGVGTDTQYF.